These T cell receptor beta chains were read from a single sample in a study of molecular identifiers for immune sequencing clone quantification. TCRdb passed the PCR reads through MiXCR, listing each CDR3 protein once. In the table there are over 600,000 distinct CDR3 sequences, about 20% of which are singletons. Sequenced material: naive CD8+ T cells from blood, with Jurkat cell RNA spiked in. The receptors derive from a human donor in good health. Some libraries in this study had Jurkat cell RNA spiked in. The CDR3 runs from the conserved cysteine through the conserved F or W. Each record gives: V gene, J gene, D gene, clone size, CDR3 protein, CDR3 DNA. D genes are given only for firm matches. Clone size is given for some rows only: seen once, a few or many times, or a class if the clone is expanded.

TRBV7-9	TRBJ2-1	-	many	CASSPGPTIHEQFF	TGTGCCAGCAGCCCCGGGCCCACTATCCATGAGCAGTTCTTC
TRBV2	TRBJ2-1	TRBD2	-	CASSEWSGAGVGNEQFF	TGTGCCAGCAGTGAATGGTCTGGAGCGGGAGTGGGGAATGAGCAGTTCTTC
TRBV9	TRBJ1-2	-	many	CASSVESGHFENYGYTF	TGTGCCAGCAGCGTAGAATCAGGACACTTCGAAAACTATGGCTACACCTTC
TRBV7-9	TRBJ2-1	-	once	CASSLGAKYDGQFF	TGTGCCAGCAGCTTAGGGGCCAAGTACGATGGGCAGTTCTTC
TRBV4-2	TRBJ2-1	TRBD2	few	CASSQDFGGDYYNEQFF	TGTGCCAGCAGCCAAGACTTCGGGGGGGACTATTACAATGAGCAGTTCTTC
TRBV19	TRBJ2-1	-	many	CASRVGSRGGDEQFF	TGTGCCAGTAGGGTAGGGTCTCGTGGAGGAGATGAGCAGTTCTTC
TRBV11-2	TRBJ2-1	TRBD2	few	CASSRTHSGGAFNEQFF	TGTGCCAGCAGCCGAACACATAGCGGGGGGGCCTTTAATGAGCAGTTCTTC
TRBV4-1	TRBJ1-1	-	many	CASSSTAGGGTEAFF	TGCGCCAGCAGCTCAACCGCTGGGGGAGGCACTGAAGCTTTCTTT
TRBV4-3	TRBJ1-5	-	many	CASSQTRWGGQPQHF	TGCGCCAGCAGCCAAACTCGCTGGGGCGGCCAGCCCCAGCATTTT
TRBV7-2	TRBJ2-7	TRBD1	many	CASSSLRQGAYEQYF	TGTGCCAGCAGCTCACTACGACAGGGGGCCTACGAGCAGTACTTC
TRBV25-1	TRBJ2-1	-	few	CASSESEAGIPYNEQFF	TGTGCCAGCAGTGAATCTGAGGCAGGGATCCCCTACAATGAGCAGTTCTTC
TRBV20-1	TRBJ2-5	TRBD1	many	CSAGQELEETQYF	TGCAGTGCTGGACAGGAATTGGAAGAGACCCAGTACTTC
TRBV7-6	TRBJ2-7	-	many	CASSLVGRGEQYF	TGCGCCAGCAGCTTGGTGGGTAGAGGCGAGCAGTACTTC
TRBV28	TRBJ1-6	-	many	CASSLSPGGVSPLHF	TGTGCCAGCAGTTTATCCCCAGGTGGGGTCTCACCCCTCCACTTT
TRBV21-1	TRBJ2-3	-	many	CASTQEASTDTQYF	TGTGCCAGCACGCAGGAGGCTAGCACAGATACGCAGTATTTT
TRBV27	TRBJ2-7	TRBD1	few	CASSLQSTSTGAPLYEQYF	TGTGCCAGCAGTCTCCAATCCACTTCGACAGGGGCTCCTCTGTACGAGCAGTACTTC
TRBV3-1	TRBJ2-7	TRBD2	-	CASSHLLAGGGDEQYF	TGTGCCAGCAGCCACCTACTAGCGGGGGGAGGTGACGAGCAGTACTTC
TRBV5-5	TRBJ2-7	TRBD1	many	CASSRTGGSYEQYF	TGTGCCAGCAGCCGGACAGGGGGCTCCTACGAGCAGTACTTC
TRBV20-1	TRBJ2-5	-	few	CSARDGATIQETQYF	TGCAGTGCTAGAGACGGGGCTACAATACAAGAGACCCAGTACTTC
TRBV20-1	TRBJ1-1	-	few	CSADRRENTEAFF	TGCAGTGCAGATCGACGCGAAAACACTGAAGCTTTCTTT
TRBV5-5	TRBJ2-5	-	few	CASSWGVPETQYF	TGTGCCAGCAGCTGGGGGGTTCCTGAGACCCAGTACTTC
TRBV20-1	TRBJ2-2	TRBD2	few	CSAQLAGVGELFF	TGCAGTGCTCAACTAGCGGGAGTCGGGGAGCTGTTTTTT
TRBV7-2	TRBJ2-1	-	many	CASQSLNGNEQFF	TGTGCCAGCCAGTCACTTAATGGCAATGAGCAGTTCTTC
TRBV7-2	TRBJ1-1	-	many	CASSLRILNTEAFF	TGTGCCAGCAGCTTACGGATCTTGAACACTGAAGCTTTCTTT
TRBV3-1	TRBJ1-5	-	many	CASSQDPGPNQPQHF	TGTGCCAGCAGCCAAGACCCCGGCCCCAATCAGCCCCAGCATTTT
TRBV4-3	TRBJ1-6	-	many	CASSQDPERISGNSPLHF	TGCGCCAGCAGCCAAGATCCTGAGAGGATTTCCGGGAATTCACCCCTCCACTTT
TRBV20-1	TRBJ1-1	TRBD1	many	CSARDKDRGLMNTEAFF	TGCAGTGCTAGAGATAAGGACAGGGGACTCATGAACACTGAAGCTTTCTTT
TRBV29-1	TRBJ2-3	TRBD1	many	CSAGQGARGDTQYF	TGCAGCGCCGGACAGGGGGCGCGGGGAGATACGCAGTATTTT
TRBV4-3	TRBJ2-3	TRBD2	many	CASSQDMTSGSTDTQYF	TGCGCCAGCAGCCAAGATATGACTAGCGGGAGCACAGATACGCAGTATTTT
TRBV5-6	TRBJ2-7	TRBD1	-	CASSFGTGPSYEQHF	TGTGCCAGCAGCTTCGGGACAGGGCCCTCCTACGAGCAGCACTTC
TRBV11-2	TRBJ2-3	-	many	CASSPPGSPSTDTQYF	TGTGCCAGCAGCCCTCCCGGCTCCCCCTCCACAGATACGCAGTATTTT
TRBV12-3/TRBV12-4	TRBJ2-4	TRBD1	many	CASRSGQDKNIQYF	TGTGCCAGCAGGAGCGGACAGGACAAAAACATTCAGTACTTC
TRBV6-2/TRBV6-3	TRBJ2-5	-	many	CATSSGTQYF	TGTGCCACCTCGTCGGGGACCCAGTACTTC
TRBV6-5	TRBJ2-4	TRBD1	many	CASSPGTGVNIQYF	TGTGCCAGCAGTCCGGGGACAGGGGTGAACATTCAGTACTTC
TRBV20-1	TRBJ1-5	-	-	CSAREATESYSNQPQHF	TGCAGTGCTAGAGAGGCGACAGAGTCTTATAGCAATCAGCCCCAGCATTTT
TRBV7-9	TRBJ2-1	TRBD2	-	CASSNLAGSRPSSYNEQFF	TGTGCCAGCAGCAATCTAGCGGGATCCCGCCCAAGCTCCTACAATGAGCAGTTCTTC
TRBV13	TRBJ1-1	-	many	CASSPRQAGAMNTEAFF	TGTGCCAGCAGCCCTAGACAGGCAGGGGCTATGAACACTGAAGCTTTCTTT
TRBV6-2/TRBV6-3	TRBJ2-7	-	few	CASSYSGGYYEQYF	TGTGCCAGCAGTTACTCGGGGGGCTACTACGAGCAGTACTTC
TRBV9	TRBJ2-3	TRBD2	-	CASTAGVGSSTDTQYF	TGTGCCAGCACGGCGGGAGTGGGGTCTAGCACAGATACGCAGTATTTT
TRBV7-9	TRBJ2-1	TRBD2	few	CASSPLAGGTYNEQFF	TGTGCCAGCAGCCCACTAGCGGGGGGGACCTACAATGAGCAGTTCTTC
TRBV4-3	TRBJ1-3	-	-	CAGSLAGTGNTIYF	TGCGCCGGCAGCCTAGCGGGGACTGGAAACACCATATATTTT
TRBV3-1	TRBJ2-2	TRBD1	many	CASSQTGPAGELFF	TGTGCCAGCAGCCAGACAGGGCCCGCCGGGGAGCTGTTTTTT
TRBV27	TRBJ2-7	TRBD2	few	CASSLSSGPSYEQYF	TGTGCCAGCAGTTTGTCTAGCGGGCCGTCCTACGAGCAGTACTTC
TRBV20-1	TRBJ1-1	-	many	CIAGQANTEAFF	TGCATAGCGGGGCAGGCTAACACTGAAGCTTTCTTT
TRBV7-9	TRBJ2-5	-	few	CASSSNWETQYF	TGTGCCAGCAGCTCGAACTGGGAGACCCAGTACTTC
TRBV28	TRBJ2-2	-	many	CASSPWSNTGELFF	TGTGCCAGCAGCCCATGGTCGAACACCGGGGAGCTGTTTTTT
TRBV27	TRBJ2-7	-	many	CASSLLQGRPYEQYF	TGTGCCAGCAGTTTACTACAGGGACGACCTTACGAGCAGTACTTC
TRBV20-1	TRBJ1-1	TRBD1	-	CSATSRQGLTEAFF	TGCAGTGCTACCTCAAGACAGGGCCTCACTGAAGCTTTCTTT
TRBV18	TRBJ2-1	-	-	CASSPHGGSYNEQFF	TGTGCCAGCTCACCCCATGGGGGCTCCTACAATGAGCAGTTCTTC